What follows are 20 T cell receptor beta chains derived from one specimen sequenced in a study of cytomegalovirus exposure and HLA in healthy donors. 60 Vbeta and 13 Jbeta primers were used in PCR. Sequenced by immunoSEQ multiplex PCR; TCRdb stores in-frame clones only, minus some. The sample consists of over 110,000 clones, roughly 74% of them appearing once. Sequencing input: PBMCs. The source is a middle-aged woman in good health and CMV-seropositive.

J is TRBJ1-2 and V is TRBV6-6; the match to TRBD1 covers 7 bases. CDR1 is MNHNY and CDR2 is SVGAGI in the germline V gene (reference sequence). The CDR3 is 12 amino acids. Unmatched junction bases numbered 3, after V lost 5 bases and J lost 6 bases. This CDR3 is CASSPGQDGYTF. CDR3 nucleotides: TGTGCCAGCAGTCCCGGACAGGATGGCTACACCTTC.

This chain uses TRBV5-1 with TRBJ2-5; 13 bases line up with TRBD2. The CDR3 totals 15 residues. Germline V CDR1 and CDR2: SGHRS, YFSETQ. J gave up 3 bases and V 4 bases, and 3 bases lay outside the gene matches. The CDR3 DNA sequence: TGCGCCAGCAGCGCTGGACTAGCGGGAGAAGAGACCCAGTACTTC. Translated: CASSAGLAGEETQYF.

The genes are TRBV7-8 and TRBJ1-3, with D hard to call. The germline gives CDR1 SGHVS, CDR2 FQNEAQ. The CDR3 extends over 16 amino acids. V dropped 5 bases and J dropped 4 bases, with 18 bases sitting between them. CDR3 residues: CASSPLSVVGGNTIYF. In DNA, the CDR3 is TGTGCCAGCAGCCCCCTGTCCGTCGTCGGGGGAAACACCATATATTTT.

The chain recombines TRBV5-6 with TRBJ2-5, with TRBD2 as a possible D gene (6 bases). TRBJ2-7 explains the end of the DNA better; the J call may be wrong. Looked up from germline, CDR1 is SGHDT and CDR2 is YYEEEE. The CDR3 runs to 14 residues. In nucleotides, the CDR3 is TGTGCCAGCACTAGCGTCACACGAACCTACGAGCAGTACTTC. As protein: CASTSVTRTYEQYF.

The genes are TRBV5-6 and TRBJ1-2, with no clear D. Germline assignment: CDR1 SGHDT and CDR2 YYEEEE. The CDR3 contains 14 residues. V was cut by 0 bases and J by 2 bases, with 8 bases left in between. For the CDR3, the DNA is TGTGCCAGCAGCTTGGCGCGGGCGAACTATGGCTACACCTTC. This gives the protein CASSLARANYGYTF.

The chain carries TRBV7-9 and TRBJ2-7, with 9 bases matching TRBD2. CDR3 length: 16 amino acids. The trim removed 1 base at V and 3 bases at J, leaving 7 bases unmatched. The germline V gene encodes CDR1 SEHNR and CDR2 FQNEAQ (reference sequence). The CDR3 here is CASSLDIAGAFYEQYF. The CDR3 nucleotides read TGTGCCAGCAGCTTAGACATAGCGGGAGCTTTCTACGAGCAGTACTTC.

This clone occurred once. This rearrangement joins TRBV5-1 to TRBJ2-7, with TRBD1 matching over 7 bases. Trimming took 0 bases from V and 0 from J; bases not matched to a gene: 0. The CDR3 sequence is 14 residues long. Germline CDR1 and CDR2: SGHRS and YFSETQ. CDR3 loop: CASSLDRGSYEQYF. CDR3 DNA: TGCGCCAGCAGCTTGGACAGGGGCTCCTACGAGCAGTACTTC.

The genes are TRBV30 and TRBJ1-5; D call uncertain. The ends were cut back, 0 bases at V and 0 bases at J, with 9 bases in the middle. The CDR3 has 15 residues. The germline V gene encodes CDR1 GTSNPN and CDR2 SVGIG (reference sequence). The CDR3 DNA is TGTGCCTGGAGTGTAAGCGGATATAGCAATCAGCCCCAGCATTTT. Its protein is CAWSVSGYSNQPQHF.

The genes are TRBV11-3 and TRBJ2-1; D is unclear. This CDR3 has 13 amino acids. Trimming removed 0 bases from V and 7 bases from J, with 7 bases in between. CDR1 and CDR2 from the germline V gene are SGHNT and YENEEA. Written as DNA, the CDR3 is TGTGCCAGCAGCTTAGATTCTCTGAATGAGCAGTTCTTC. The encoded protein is CASSLDSLNEQFF.

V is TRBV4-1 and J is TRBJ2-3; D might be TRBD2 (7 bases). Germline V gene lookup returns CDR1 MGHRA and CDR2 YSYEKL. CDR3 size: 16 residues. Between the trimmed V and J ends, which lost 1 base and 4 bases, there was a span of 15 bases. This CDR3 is CASSQGFGGRADTQYF. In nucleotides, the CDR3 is TGCGCCAGCAGCCAAGGGTTCGGGGGGCGAGCAGATACGCAGTATTTT.

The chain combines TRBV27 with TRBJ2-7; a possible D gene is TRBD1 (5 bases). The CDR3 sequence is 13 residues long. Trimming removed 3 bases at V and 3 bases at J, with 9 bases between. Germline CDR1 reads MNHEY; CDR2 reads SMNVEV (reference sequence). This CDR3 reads CASSFGQGYEQYF. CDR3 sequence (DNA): TGTGCCAGCAGTTTTGGGCAGGGCTACGAGCAGTACTTC.

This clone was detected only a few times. DNA of the CDR3: TGTGCCAGCAGGATACGACAGGGGGCAGCTAATGAAAAACTGTTTTTT. As protein: CASRIRQGAANEKLFF. The chain has TRBV28 and TRBJ1-4, with TRBD1 matching 10 bases. Germline V gives CDR1 MDHEN, CDR2 SYDVKM. The CDR3 has 16 residues. V dropped 6 bases and J dropped 3; count of bases not matched to a gene: 7.

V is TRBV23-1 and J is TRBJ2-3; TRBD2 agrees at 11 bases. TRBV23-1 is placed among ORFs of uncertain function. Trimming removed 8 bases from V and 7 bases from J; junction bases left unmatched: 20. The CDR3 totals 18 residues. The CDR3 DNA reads TGCGCCAGCTACCACGCCCACCCACTAGCGGGAGACGCCAATACGCAGTATTTT. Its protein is CASYHAHPLAGDANTQYF.

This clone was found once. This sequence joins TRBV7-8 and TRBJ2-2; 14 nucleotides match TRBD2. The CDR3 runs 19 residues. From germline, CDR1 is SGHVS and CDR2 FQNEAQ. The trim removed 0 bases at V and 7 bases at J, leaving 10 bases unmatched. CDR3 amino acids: CASSLARLAGGTRGGELFF. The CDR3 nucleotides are TGTGCCAGCAGCTTAGCCAGACTAGCGGGAGGGACTCGGGGCGGGGAGCTGTTTTTT.

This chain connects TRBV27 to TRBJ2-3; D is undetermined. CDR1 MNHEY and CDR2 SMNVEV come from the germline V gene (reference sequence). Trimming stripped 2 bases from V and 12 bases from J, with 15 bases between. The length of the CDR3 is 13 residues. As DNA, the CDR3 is TGTGCCAGCAGTTTAGAGGCCTCACTTTTACAGTATTTT. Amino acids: CASSLEASLLQYF.

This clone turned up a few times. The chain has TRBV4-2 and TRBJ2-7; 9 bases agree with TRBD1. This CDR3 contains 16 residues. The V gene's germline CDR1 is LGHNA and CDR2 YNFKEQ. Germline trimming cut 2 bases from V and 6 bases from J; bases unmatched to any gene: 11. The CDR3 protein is CASSQYQQGARSEQYF. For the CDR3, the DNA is TGTGCCAGCAGCCAATACCAACAGGGGGCTAGGAGCGAGCAGTACTTC.

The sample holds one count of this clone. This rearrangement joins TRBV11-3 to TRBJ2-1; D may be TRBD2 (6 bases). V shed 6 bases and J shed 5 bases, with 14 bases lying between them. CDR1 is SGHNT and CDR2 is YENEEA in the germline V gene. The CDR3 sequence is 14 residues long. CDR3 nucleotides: TGTGCCAGCAGTTCCGGGGGTGAAGACAATGAGCAGTTCTTC. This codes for CASSSGGEDNEQFF.

In nucleotides, the CDR3 is TGTGCCAGCAGCCGGGACACGGGTCGTGAGACCCAGTACTTC. Translated, it gives CASSRDTGRETQYF. V usage is TRBV9 and J usage is TRBJ2-5; D may be TRBD1 (6 bases). Germline CDR1 reads SGDLS; CDR2 reads YYNGEE. The CDR3 length is 14 residues. Trimming left V 4 bases short and J 5 bases short, with 15 bases between.

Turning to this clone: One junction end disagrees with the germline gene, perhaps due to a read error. The CDR3 spells CSSSLTRDRGPPGELFF. The DNA of the CDR3 is TGTTCCAGCAGCTTAACCCGGGACAGGGGGCCCCCCGGGGAGCTGTTTTTT. The chain couples TRBV7-9 to TRBJ2-2; TRBD1 matches 12 bases. CDR1 is SEHNR and CDR2 is FQNEAQ in the germline V gene (reference sequence). CDR3 length: 17 amino acids.

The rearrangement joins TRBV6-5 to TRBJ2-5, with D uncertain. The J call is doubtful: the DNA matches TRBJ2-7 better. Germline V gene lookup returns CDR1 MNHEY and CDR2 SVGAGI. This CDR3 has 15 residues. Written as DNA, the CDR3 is TGTGCCAGCAGTTACTCGATTGCTAGACTCTACGAGCAGTACTTC. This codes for CASSYSIARLYEQYF.